The 30 T cell receptor beta chains below come from one sample, sequenced in a study of CD8 T cells in Susac syndrome. Random hexamers primed reverse transcription of about 0.45 to 1 ug RNA. Each CDR3 protein is one row after TCRdb ran MiXCR on the immunoSEQ multiplex PCR reads. The table shows some 22,000 distinct CDR3 sequences, with around 94% occurring only once. Sequencing input: CD8+ T cells from PBMCs. The receptors shown here come from a human donor in good health.

This clonotype was seen only a few times. The J gene is TRBJ2-7, the V gene TRBV10-3, with 7 bases that match TRBD1. The germline V gene encodes CDR1 ENHRY and CDR2 SYGVKD. The CDR3 runs 15 residues. With V trimmed by 4 bases and J by 2 bases, 8 bases remained unmatched. The CDR3 protein is CAISGTGERAYEQYF. CDR3 nucleotides: TGTGCCATCAGTGGAACAGGGGAAAGGGCCTACGAGCAGTACTTC.

The chain uses TRBV7-2 and TRBJ2-7; TRBD1 agrees at 9 bases. Germline CDR1 reads SGHTA; CDR2 reads FQGNSA. The CDR3 is made up of 15 amino acids. V lost 1 base and J lost 3; bases outside the gene matches: 4. The DNA for the CDR3 is TGTGCCAGCAGCTTAGGACAGGGGGTAGTCTACGAGCAGTACTTC. Translating it yields CASSLGQGVVYEQYF.

Only one count was recorded for this clonotype. The chain uses TRBV3-1 and TRBJ2-3; the D gene could be TRBD1 or TRBD2 (5 bases each). Germline values: CDR1 LGHDT, CDR2 YNNKEL (reference sequence). Trimming stripped 0 bases from V and 5 bases from J, with 12 bases between. The CDR3 length is 15 residues. DNA of the CDR3: TGTGCCAGCAGCCAAGACGGGGCCTGTGGAGATACGCAGTATTTT. Its translation is CASSQDGACGDTQYF.

This clonotype came up once. This chain uses TRBV6-2 or TRBV6-3 with TRBJ1-2; TRBD1 agrees at 8 bases. The junction had 4 bases not matched to a gene; V was cut back by 6 bases and J by 4 bases. Looked up from germline, CDR1 is MNHEY and CDR2 is SVGEGT. This CDR3 has 13 residues. The CDR3 DNA follows: TGTGCCAGCAGCACCGGGACAGGCTATGGCTACACCTTC. Translated, it gives CASSTGTGYGYTF.

This chain joins TRBV5-5 and TRBJ2-2; 8 nucleotides align to TRBD1. The CDR3 has 17 residues. V gave up 4 bases and J gave up 4 bases; unmatched junction bases: 12. Germline V gene lookup returns CDR1 SGHKS and CDR2 YYEKEE (reference sequence). CDR3 in amino acids: CASSILPRGLGTGELFF. The CDR3 coding sequence is TGTGCCAGCAGCATCCTTCCCAGGGGGCTGGGCACCGGGGAGCTGTTTTTT.

The CDR3 here is CSARKPGQLTGELFF. The DNA of the CDR3 is TGCAGTGCTAGAAAACCGGGACAACTCACCGGGGAGCTGTTTTTT. V is TRBV20-1 and J is TRBJ2-2; D perhaps matches TRBD1 (6 bases). V was cut by 2 bases and J by 4 bases, with 14 bases left in between. The germline gives CDR1 DFQATT, CDR2 SNEGSKA (reference sequence). The CDR3 extends over 15 amino acids.

CDR3 in DNA: TGTGCCAGCAGCCAAGACAGAAACCAAGAGACCCAGTACTTC. It is translated as CASSQDRNQETQYF. V and J are TRBV13 and TRBJ2-5; perhaps TRBD1 as D (5 bases). Germline V gene lookup returns CDR1 PRHDT and CDR2 FYEKMQ (reference sequence). The CDR3 is made up of 14 amino acids. Deletions cut 5 bases from V and 0 bases from J, with 10 bases between. The complete variable domain, with remaining parts taken from reference TRBV13 and TRBJ2-5, reads AAGVIQSPRHLIKEKRETATLKCYPIPRHDTVYWYQQGPGQDPQFLISFYEKMQSDKGSIPDRFSAQQFSDYHSELNMSSLELGDSALYFCASSQDRNQETQYFGPGTRLLVL.

This chain joins TRBV6-5 and TRBJ1-2; 10 bases fit TRBD1. This CDR3 comprises 15 residues. The germline gives CDR1 MNHEY, CDR2 SVGAGI. Trimming at V came to 0 bases and at J to 2 bases, leaving 0 bases not matched to a gene. CDR3 region: CASSYSGQGNYGYTF. The CDR3, as DNA: TGTGCCAGCAGTTACTCGGGACAGGGGAACTATGGCTACACCTTC.

In this sample, this clonotype turned up a few times. The chain combines TRBV5-6 with TRBJ1-2; unclear D gene. V lost 0 bases, J lost 1 base, and 4 bases lay in between. Per germline, CDR1 SGHDT and CDR2 YYEEEE. The CDR3 is made up of 13 amino acids. The CDR3 nucleotides read TGTGCCAGCAGCTTGGGCGGTAACTATGGCTACACCTTC. This sequence encodes CASSLGGNYGYTF.

The chain has TRBV6-2 or TRBV6-3 and TRBJ1-1; D unclear. CDR3 length equals 14 residues. In germline, CDR1 is MNHEY, CDR2 SVGEGT. V lost 0 bases and J lost 10, with 15 bases in between. Here the CDR3 reads CASSYSKTGARAFF. The CDR3 nucleotides read TGTGCCAGCAGTTACTCGAAAACGGGAGCTAGAGCTTTCTTT.

The sample holds one count of this clonotype. The chain employs TRBV7-9 and TRBJ1-1; unclear D gene. Germline CDR1 reads SEHNR; CDR2 reads FQNEAQ (reference sequence). This CDR3 spans 15 amino acids. V lost 2 bases to trimming and J lost 0 bases, with 10 bases between them. CDR3: CASSLIGLVNTEAFF. CDR3 sequence (DNA): TGTGCCAGCAGCTTAATAGGTCTGGTGAACACTGAAGCTTTCTTT.

The gene calls are TRBV27 and TRBJ1-2, with 10 bases that match TRBD1. The CDR3 spans 13 residues. Germline CDR1 reads MNHEY; CDR2 reads SMNVEV (reference sequence). V was pared by 6 bases and J by 6 bases, with 4 bases of the junction left unmatched. CDR3 protein: CASRDRGLDGYTF. The CDR3 DNA is TGTGCCAGCAGAGACAGGGGGCTGGATGGCTACACCTTC.

The chain recombines TRBV12-3 or TRBV12-4 with TRBJ2-7; 8 nucleotides align to TRBD1. Trimming removed 5 bases from V and 0 bases from J; junction bases left unmatched: 6. This CDR3 comprises 15 residues. CDR3 sequence: CASSPGQEISYEQYF. The CDR3 coding sequence is TGTGCCAGCAGTCCGGGACAGGAGATCTCCTACGAGCAGTACTTC.

The V and J genes are TRBV4-3 and TRBJ1-1; D is undetermined. The CDR3 has 15 amino acids. Germline V gene lookup returns CDR1 LGHNA and CDR2 YSLEER. The ends were cut back, 1 base at V and 1 base at J, with 10 bases in the middle. This CDR3 is CASSQAGWTNTEAFF. The CDR3 DNA sequence: TGCGCCAGCAGCCAAGCCGGTTGGACGAACACTGAAGCTTTCTTT.

The chain recombines TRBV5-1 with TRBJ2-7; weak D call: TRBD2 (5 bases). Trimming removed 3 bases at V and 1 base at J, with 8 bases between. Germline CDR1 SGHRS, CDR2 YFSETQ. The CDR3 length is 13 residues. The CDR3 region is CASSSDSSYEQYF. DNA of the CDR3: TGCGCCAGCAGCTCGGACTCATCCTACGAGCAGTACTTC.

V usage is TRBV12-5 and J usage is TRBJ2-7; D unclear. Trimming left V 7 bases short and J 3 bases short, with 16 bases between. From germline, CDR1 is LGHNT and CDR2 FRNRAP. This CDR3 spans 14 amino acids. The CDR3 protein is CASALSAISYEQYF. CDR3 bases: TGTGCTAGTGCCCTCTCAGCGATCAGCTACGAGCAGTACTTC.

The rearrangement uses TRBV19 and TRBJ2-1; 10 bases line up with TRBD2. Per germline, CDR1 LNHDA and CDR2 SQIVND (reference sequence). V trimming: 1 base; J trimming: 7 bases; junction bases outside the gene matches: 7. This CDR3 comprises 16 residues. The CDR3, as DNA: TGTGCCAGTAGTATAGGTAGCGGGGGGTTGGAAAATGAGCAGTTCTTC. It encodes CASSIGSGGLENEQFF.

The chain carries TRBV4-1 and TRBJ1-1; possible D gene TRBD1, 6 bases. The V end was cut by 3 bases, the J end by 5 bases, with 16 bases between. In germline, CDR1 is MGHRA, CDR2 YSYEKL. The CDR3 is 15 residues long. CDR3 residues: CASSHNREISTEAFF. As DNA, the CDR3 is TGCGCCAGCAGCCACAACAGGGAAATCAGTACTGAAGCTTTCTTT.

The chain couples TRBV5-4 to TRBJ2-3; no definite D call. The CDR3 sequence is 15 residues long. V was trimmed by 2 bases and J by 3 bases, leaving 13 bases between them. Looked up from germline, CDR1 is SGHNT and CDR2 is YYREEE (reference sequence). CDR3 sequence: CASSFGPPETDTQYF. As DNA, the CDR3 is TGTGCCAGCAGCTTCGGACCCCCAGAAACAGATACGCAGTATTTT.

The chain carries TRBV29-1 and TRBJ1-2; 8 nucleotides line up with TRBD1. The germline CDR1 and CDR2 sequences are SQVTM and ANQGSEA. This CDR3 has 14 amino acids. Trimming cost V 1 base and J 7 bases; bases outside gene matches: 8. The CDR3 nucleotides read TGCAGCGTTGAAGGGGGACAGGTAGTAGGTGGCTACACCTTC. This gives the protein CSVEGGQVVGGYTF.

The chain is built from TRBV7-9 and TRBJ2-3; D gene uncertain. Germline assignment: CDR1 SEHNR and CDR2 FQNEAQ (reference sequence). The V gene lost 3 bases and the J gene lost 3 bases, with 16 bases spanning the gap. The length of the CDR3 is 16 residues. This CDR3 is CASSFLVTLGTDTQYF. DNA for the CDR3: TGTGCCAGCAGCTTCTTAGTCACCCTTGGGACAGATACGCAGTATTTT.

The chain is built from TRBV5-6 and TRBJ1-5; D remains ambiguous. Germline CDR1 and CDR2: SGHDT and YYEEEE. Trimming stripped 2 bases from V and 7 bases from J, with 10 bases between. The CDR3 runs to 13 residues. For the CDR3, the DNA is TGTGCCAGCAGCTTTTTAGCGGGGCAGCCCCAGCATTTT. Its translation: CASSFLAGQPQHF.

The V gene is TRBV5-5, the J gene TRBJ2-7; D may be TRBD1 or TRBD2 (5 bases each). There are 14 residues in the CDR3. Germline values: CDR1 SGHKS, CDR2 YYEKEE (reference sequence). Trimming removed 1 base at V and 2 bases at J, with 10 bases between. The chain's CDR3 is CASSLYEGTYEQYF. The CDR3 DNA sequence: TGTGCCAGCAGCTTGTATGAGGGGACCTACGAGCAGTACTTC.

The chain recombines TRBV6-2 or TRBV6-3 with TRBJ2-7; 7 nucleotides match TRBD1. V was pared by 6 bases and J by 3 bases, with 11 bases of the junction left unmatched. The germline CDR1 and CDR2 sequences are MNHEY and SVGEGT. The CDR3 is 15 residues long. The CDR3 bases are TGTGCCAGCAGCGATCGGGACAGTCCCTTCTACGAGCAGTACTTC. Protein product: CASSDRDSPFYEQYF.

The V and J genes are TRBV19 and TRBJ2-5; 8 positions agree with TRBD1. Trimming at V came to 8 bases and at J to 4 bases, leaving 3 bases not matched to a gene. Germline V gene data show CDR1 as LNHDA and CDR2 as SQIVND (reference sequence). This CDR3 spans 12 amino acids. The CDR3 sequence: CASGQGAETQYF. The CDR3 DNA reads as TGTGCCAGTGGACAGGGCGCAGAGACCCAGTACTTC.

Concerning this clonotype itself: The conserved phenylalanine or tryptophan normally closing the CDR3 is absent here, so this likely arose from a read error. The chain employs TRBV20-1 and TRBJ1-1; the D is unclear. V lost 6 bases and J 1 base, leaving 9 bases between the germline ends. This CDR3 has 12 amino acids. CDR1 and CDR2 from the germline V gene are DFQATT and SNEGSKA (reference sequence). The CDR3 loop is CSAAPTNTEAFL. CDR3 DNA sequence: TGCAGTGCCGCCCCAACGAACACTGAAGCTTTCCTT.

This chain joins TRBV20-1 and TRBJ2-1; the D is unclear. There are 13 residues in the CDR3. The germline V gene encodes CDR1 DFQATT and CDR2 SNEGSKA (reference sequence). The V end was cut by 0 bases, the J end by 7 bases, with 10 bases between. The CDR3: CSARERPPNEQFF. CDR3 nucleotides: TGCAGTGCTAGAGAGAGGCCCCCTAATGAGCAGTTCTTC.

The chain links TRBV29-1 to TRBJ2-7; 10 positions match TRBD2. Germline values: CDR1 SQVTM, CDR2 ANQGSEA. Germline trimming cut 2 bases from V and 0 bases from J; bases unmatched to any gene: 4. There are 15 residues in the CDR3. DNA for the CDR3: TGCAGCGTTGAACTAGCGGGGGATTTCTCCTACGAGCAGTACTTC. Its translation: CSVELAGDFSYEQYF.

This chain connects TRBV5-6 to TRBJ2-5; a weak D match, TRBD1 (7 bases). This CDR3 is 14 amino acids long. Germline V lookup: CDR1 SGHDT, CDR2 YYEEEE. V lost 0 bases and J lost 6, with 12 bases in between. The CDR3 DNA reads as TGTGCCAGCAGCTTGGGCAGGGGGGCGAAGACCCAGTACTTC. It is translated as CASSLGRGAKTQYF.

V is TRBV7-9 and J is TRBJ1-1; perhaps TRBD1 as D (5 bases). V lost 7 bases and J 1 base, leaving 10 bases between the germline ends. Germline assignment: CDR1 SEHNR and CDR2 FQNEAQ (reference sequence). This CDR3 contains 13 residues. CDR3 DNA: TGTGCCAGCATCAACGGGGGGAACACTGAAGCTTTCTTT. It specifies CASINGGNTEAFF.